This TCR beta chain was recorded in a study of blood T cells in healthy people across ages. The study's findings and limits: Older individuals had lower TCR beta diversity per million T cells (the decline was roughly linear). Diversity estimates drawn from one million T cells were deemed underestimates.

Through a sample-barcoded 5' primer and a J-beta primer mix, a second PCR was run for about 6 to 11 cycles. TCRdb analysed the 5' RACE reads with MiXCR anew, one entry per CDR3 protein. Here the sample spans 910,000 or so distinct CDR3 sequences, 51% being singletons. The CDR3 is made up of 17 amino acids. CDR1 is ENHRY, CDR2 SYGVKD, per germline. V was pared by 4 bases and J by 0 bases, with 9 bases of the junction left unmatched. This clonotype was observed a single time. Its antigen is still unknown. The specimen sequenced was blood. The TCR was taken from a woman in her sixties or seventies in good health. The rearrangement links TRBV10-3 to TRBJ2-7; 10 bases are shared with TRBD2. The DNA for the CDR3 is TGTGCCATCAGTGGGGCTCCGGGACTAGCGATCTCCTACGAGCAGTACTTC. Residues: CAISGAPGLAISYEQYF.